Shown below are 29 T cell receptor beta chains from a single sample sequenced in a study of shared clonotypes between healthy human individuals. Here immunoSEQ multiplex PCR was the method, and the copy in TCRdb shows in-frame clones only, minus some. The data hold some 480,000 clones, with around 80% observed a single time. The specimen was PBMCs. The source of these receptors is a woman in her forties in good health. Some clones in this sample may be carry-over from other donors' samples.

This clone has only one observation. The chain is built from TRBV5-6 and TRBJ1-2, with D hard to call. Trimming took off 4 bases at V and 4 bases at J, with 20 bases between the two ends. The length of the CDR3 is 16 residues. Germline V CDR1 and CDR2: SGHDT, YYEEEE. The CDR3: CASSAAGMGSVYGYTF. DNA for the CDR3: TGTGCCAGCAGCGCCGCCGGGATGGGCAGCGTCTATGGCTACACCTTC.

This chain links TRBV2 with TRBJ2-5; the match to TRBD2 covers 16 bases. Germline loops: CDR1 SNHLY, CDR2 FYNNEI. The CDR3 runs 14 residues. With V trimmed by 8 bases and J by 5 bases, 2 bases remained unmatched. The CDR3 DNA is TGTGCCAGCCCGGGACTAGCGGGAGGGGAGACCCAGTACTTC. Its protein product is CASPGLAGGETQYF.

Comment on this clone: Other nucleotide sequences in the sample specify the same CDR3. V is TRBV19 and J is TRBJ2-7, with D tentatively TRBD1 or TRBD2 (5 bases each). The ends were cut back, 3 bases at V and 2 bases at J, with 11 bases in the middle. The CDR3 is 14 residues long. In germline, CDR1 is LNHDA, CDR2 SQIVND (reference sequence). The CDR3 reads CASSIGRGPYEQYF. CDR3 nucleotide sequence: TGTGCCAGTAGTATCGGACGGGGACCCTACGAGCAGTACTTC.

This clone was detected once. V is TRBV2 and J is TRBJ1-2, with TRBD1 matching over 11 bases. The germline gives CDR1 SNHLY, CDR2 FYNNEI. Germline trimming cut 8 bases from V and 4 bases from J; bases unmatched to any gene: 3. This CDR3 has 13 residues. The CDR3 region is CASGTGGSYGYTF. The CDR3 DNA sequence: TGTGCCAGCGGGACAGGGGGTAGCTATGGCTACACCTTC.

The chain links TRBV27 to TRBJ2-4, with D hard to call. From germline, CDR1 is MNHEY and CDR2 SMNVEV (reference sequence). The CDR3 sequence is 14 residues long. V was pared by 6 bases and J by 14 bases, with 23 bases between. The CDR3 DNA follows: TGTGCCAGCAGCTCCCCCGGCTTGCATGGGCGGAAGTACTTC. It translates to CASSSPGLHGRKYF.

The chain has TRBV5-1 and TRBJ2-2, with D possibly matching TRBD2 (5 bases). V lost 1 base and J 6 bases, leaving 13 bases between the germline ends. The CDR3 loop spans 15 amino acids. Germline CDR1 reads SGHRS; CDR2 reads YFSETQ. The CDR3 nucleotides read TGCGCCAGCAGCTTGTCCTCGGGGATCGCCGGGGAGCTGTTTTTT. This gives the protein CASSLSSGIAGELFF.

V is TRBV29-1 and J is TRBJ2-2; D possibly corresponds to TRBD2 (5 bases). Germline assignment: CDR1 SQVTM and CDR2 ANQGSEA. This CDR3 is built from 13 residues. Trimming pared 0 bases from V and 3 bases from J, leaving 5 bases between. The CDR3 DNA is TGCAGCGTTGAAGACGGGGACACCGGGGAGCTGTTTTTT. Translation: CSVEDGDTGELFF.

This sequence joins TRBV5-4 and TRBJ2-7; 11 bases are a match to TRBD2. The CDR3 is made up of 15 amino acids. The junction had 7 bases not matched to a gene; V was cut back by 4 bases and J by 4 bases. Germline V gene lookup returns CDR1 SGHNT and CDR2 YYREEE (reference sequence). The CDR3 is CASSVTSGSIYEQYF. For the CDR3, the DNA is TGTGCCAGCAGCGTCACTAGCGGGAGTATATACGAGCAGTACTTC. The full variable domain, completed using reference TRBV5-4 and TRBJ2-7, is ETGVTQSPTHLIKTRGQQVTLRCSSQSGHNTVSWYQQALGQGPQFIFQYYREEENGRGNFPPRFSGLQFPNYSSELNVNALELDDSALYLCASSVTSGSIYEQYFGPGTRLTVT.

This clone appeared a single time. V and J are TRBV28 and TRBJ2-3; possibly TRBD2 for D (6 bases). This CDR3 has 14 amino acids. Per the germline V gene, CDR1 is MDHEN and CDR2 is SYDVKM. V dropped 3 bases and J dropped 4 bases, with 11 bases sitting between them. For the CDR3, the DNA is TGTGCCAGCAGTTTTGTGACTAGGGCAGATACGCAGTATTTT. Amino acid sequence: CASSFVTRADTQYF.

The DNA of the CDR3 is TGTGCCAGCAGCCTAGACGGACGGTCCTACGAGCAGTACTTC. Its translation: CASSLDGRSYEQYF. The J gene is TRBJ2-7, the V gene TRBV5-4, with D hard to call. From germline, CDR1 is SGHNT and CDR2 YYREEE (reference sequence). Trimming stripped 4 bases from V and 1 base from J, with 12 bases between. This CDR3 has 14 residues.

The sample holds many counts of this clone. J is TRBJ2-7 and V is TRBV5-4, with 9 nucleotides matching TRBD1. Germline CDR1 and CDR2: SGHNT and YYREEE (reference sequence). This CDR3 has 15 amino acids. Trimming at V came to 3 bases and at J to 2 bases, leaving 6 bases not matched to a gene. CDR3 loop: CASSSRTGETYEQYF. As DNA, the CDR3 is TGTGCCAGCAGCTCGAGGACAGGGGAGACCTACGAGCAGTACTTC.

This chain connects TRBV30 to TRBJ2-5; possibly TRBD1 or TRBD2 for D (5 bases each). The assigned J gene may be wrong: the sequence end matches TRBJ2-7 better. CDR1 and CDR2 from the germline V gene are GTSNPN and SVGIG (reference sequence). The CDR3 runs 13 residues. CDR3 loop: CAWSVRGDYEQYF. The CDR3, as DNA: TGTGCCTGGAGTGTACGAGGGGACTACGAGCAGTACTTC.

The chain combines TRBV2 with TRBJ1-2, with 8 bases fitting TRBD1. V shed 4 bases, J shed 6 bases, and the junction held 7 bases outside the gene matches. The CDR3 extends over 14 amino acids. The germline CDR1 and CDR2 sequences are SNHLY and FYNNEI. The CDR3 coding sequence is TGTGCCAGCAGTGTCGGGCAGGGGGCGGATGGCTACACCTTC. Its protein product is CASSVGQGADGYTF.

V is TRBV28 and J is TRBJ1-4; D possibly corresponds to TRBD1 (5 bases). The CDR3 spans 14 residues. Germline V CDR1 and CDR2: MDHEN, SYDVKM. V gave up 6 bases and J gave up 0 bases, with 8 bases separating them. The CDR3 protein is CASSRTSTNEKLFF. CDR3 bases: TGTGCCAGCAGCCGGACATCAACTAATGAAAAACTGTTTTTT.

The gene calls are TRBV13 and TRBJ1-1; 7 nucleotides match TRBD1. The CDR3 is made up of 15 amino acids. Trimming cost V 5 bases and J 0 bases; bases outside gene matches: 6. Looked up from germline, CDR1 is PRHDT and CDR2 is FYEKMQ (reference sequence). The CDR3 sequence is CASSIPGQMNTEAFF. CDR3 coding DNA: TGTGCCAGCAGCATTCCGGGACAGATGAACACTGAAGCTTTCTTT.

To note about this clone: It may be a read error: a sequence one base away is much more abundant. This chain links TRBV4-2 with TRBJ1-2; possible D gene TRBD1, 6 bases. With 4 bases removed from V and 4 bases from J, the gap between germline ends came to 10 bases. The CDR3 has 13 amino acids. The germline gives CDR1 LGHNA, CDR2 YNFKEQ. Here the CDR3 reads CASSPDSPYGYTF. CDR3 nucleotide sequence: TGTGCCAGCAGCCCGGACAGCCCCTATGGCTACACCTTC.

The genes are TRBV2 and TRBJ2-3; tentatively, D is TRBD2 (7 bases). The length of the CDR3 is 14 residues. Germline V gene lookup returns CDR1 SNHLY and CDR2 FYNNEI. Trimming stripped 10 bases from V and 5 bases from J, with 19 bases between. CDR3 amino acids: CAIGGLGRGDTQYF. DNA for the CDR3: TGTGCCATCGGGGGGCTGGGGAGGGGAGATACGCAGTATTTT.

This rearrangement joins TRBV6-1 to TRBJ2-7, with a weak D call TRBD1 (5 bases). Germline CDR1 is MNHNS and CDR2 is SASEGT. Deletions cut 9 bases from V and 2 bases from J, with 17 bases between. There are 14 residues in the CDR3. As DNA, the CDR3 is TGTGCCAGTAAGAGGACACTCCGAACCTACGAGCAGTACTTC. It specifies CASKRTLRTYEQYF.

The V call is TRBV19, the J call TRBJ2-2, with 11 bases fitting TRBD2. This CDR3 has 16 amino acids. From germline, CDR1 is LNHDA and CDR2 SQIVND (reference sequence). V dropped 3 bases and J dropped 5; count of bases not matched to a gene: 5. The CDR3 DNA reads as TGTGCCAGTAGTATCCATATAGCGGGAGGGACCGGGGAGCTGTTTTTT. Protein: CASSIHIAGGTGELFF.

This clone came up a few times. The junction departs from the called germline gene at one end, perhaps through a read error. The V and J genes are TRBV15 and TRBJ2-3; 8 nucleotides match TRBD2. This CDR3 is built from 14 residues. CDR1 and CDR2 (germline): LNHNV, YYDKDF (reference sequence). This chain's CDR3 is CATSRGGFTDSQYF. CDR3 nucleotide sequence: TGTGCCACCTCTCGGGGGGGCTTTACAGATTCGCAGTATTTT.

This clone showed up just a few times. The CDR3 sequence is CATSPAVGNTIYF. DNA of the CDR3: TGTGCCACCTCTCCCGCGGTTGGAAACACCATATATTTT. The chain joins TRBV6-6 to TRBJ1-3; D gene unclear. V was shortened by 10 bases and J by 3 bases, with 13 bases between the two germline ends. The CDR3 length is 13 residues. Germline loops: CDR1 MNHNY, CDR2 SVGAGI (reference sequence).

This chain links TRBV19 with TRBJ2-5; D is perhaps TRBD2 (6 bases). Germline V gives CDR1 LNHDA, CDR2 SQIVND (reference sequence). V lost 8 bases and J 4 bases, leaving 8 bases between the germline ends. There are 11 residues in the CDR3. The DNA for the CDR3 is TGTGCCAGTCGGAGGGGAGAGACCCAGTACTTC. Translation: CASRRGETQYF.

The V call is TRBV2, the J call TRBJ2-3, with 8 bases aligning to TRBD2. With 3 bases clipped from V and 2 bases from J, the junction kept 4 bases outside the gene matches. Germline V gene lookup returns CDR1 SNHLY and CDR2 FYNNEI. The CDR3 runs 15 residues. CDR3 loop: CASSEGSGITDTQYF. The CDR3 DNA reads TGTGCCAGCAGTGAGGGTAGCGGGATCACAGATACGCAGTATTTT.

The chain couples TRBV7-8 to TRBJ2-1; D may be TRBD2 (6 bases). The germline V and J ends were trimmed by 3 bases and 4 bases, with 22 bases remaining between them. This CDR3 is 18 amino acids long. Germline V gives CDR1 SGHVS, CDR2 FQNEAQ. CDR3 sequence reads: CASSFGGYGGERYNEQFF. CDR3 in DNA: TGTGCCAGCAGCTTTGGAGGGTATGGGGGAGAGCGATACAATGAGCAGTTCTTC.

The V and J genes are TRBV5-5 and TRBJ2-7; TRBD1 is a possible D gene (6 bases). This CDR3 is 16 amino acids long. Trimming stripped 0 bases from V and 0 bases from J, with 13 bases between. Germline assignment: CDR1 SGHKS and CDR2 YYEKEE (reference sequence). CDR3 bases: TGTGCCAGCAGCTTGGCTGGGGGCCCTAGCTCCTACGAGCAGTACTTC. Its protein is CASSLAGGPSSYEQYF.

The genes are TRBV6-1 and TRBJ1-5, with D unclear. CDR3 length: 15 residues. V lost 4 bases to trimming and J lost 6 bases, with 16 bases between them. CDR1 and CDR2 (germline): MNHNS, SASEGT. As DNA, the CDR3 is TGTGCCAGCAGTGCCACAGCAGAAGGTGGTCAGCCCCAGCATTTT. Residues: CASSATAEGGQPQHF.

The rearrangement joins TRBV6-4 to TRBJ1-5; D not certain. The CDR3 has 14 amino acids. Trimming took 9 bases from V and 3 from J, leaving 15 bases between them. The germline CDR1 and CDR2 sequences are MRHNA and SNTAGT. The CDR3 spells CARPPPGLNQPQHF. The CDR3 coding sequence is TGTGCCAGACCACCCCCGGGCCTCAATCAGCCCCAGCATTTT.

This chain links TRBV7-9 with TRBJ2-3; 11 nucleotides line up with TRBD2. The CDR3 sequence is 14 residues long. V trimming: 4 bases; J trimming: 9 bases; junction bases outside the gene matches: 6. Germline CDR1 is SEHNR and CDR2 is FQNEAQ (reference sequence). CDR3 in DNA: TGTGCCAGCAGCTCTCGGACTAGCGGGCCAACGCAGTATTTT. This sequence encodes CASSSRTSGPTQYF.

The chain is built from TRBV13 and TRBJ1-2; the match to TRBD1 covers 9 bases. The CDR3 is 15 amino acids. Germline values: CDR1 PRHDT, CDR2 FYEKMQ (reference sequence). The junction had 6 bases not matched to a gene; V was cut back by 3 bases and J by 4 bases. CDR3 DNA: TGTGCCAGCAGCTTTGGGACAGGGAGGGGCTATGGCTACACCTTC. Translating it yields CASSFGTGRGYGYTF.